The 31 T cell receptor beta chains below come from one sample, sequenced in a study of shared clonotypes between healthy human individuals. Profiling relied on immunoSEQ multiplex PCR, and the TCRdb table lists in-frame clones only, not all of them. The table includes roughly 320,000 clones, around 90% detected once. The source material was memory CD8+ T cells sorted from blood. Subset described: CD45RO+ cells pooled with CCR7-negative TemRA cells. All receptors come from a man aged 18-30 years in good health.

The V gene is TRBV6-1, the J gene TRBJ1-1; 9 bases agree with TRBD1. The CDR3 runs to 15 residues. Germline V CDR1 and CDR2: MNHNS, SASEGT. V was clipped by 8 bases and J by 0 bases; unmatched bases: 7. The CDR3 DNA follows: TGTGCCAGCTGGGGACAGGGCGGTATGAACACTGAAGCTTTCTTT. This codes for CASWGQGGMNTEAFF.

This clone appeared a few times. The chain is built from TRBV30 and TRBJ1-6; D not certain. CDR1 is GTSNPN, CDR2 SVGIG, per germline (reference sequence). V gave up 0 bases and J gave up 8 bases, with 14 bases separating them. The CDR3 spans 15 residues. DNA for the CDR3: TGTGCCTGGAGTGTACTGGACGCTTTAGATTCACCCCTCCACTTT. Translated, it gives CAWSVLDALDSPLHF.

This chain connects TRBV5-6 to TRBJ2-3; TRBD2 agrees at 10 bases. CDR3 length equals 16 residues. Germline values: CDR1 SGHDT, CDR2 YYEEEE. Unmatched junction bases numbered 4, after V lost 0 bases and J lost 3 bases. CDR3 sequence (DNA): TGTGCCAGCAGCTTGGAGGGTAGCGGGAGGACAGATACGCAGTATTTT. Protein: CASSLEGSGRTDTQYF.

The chain combines TRBV29-1 with TRBJ2-1; 9 bases line up with TRBD1. The V gene end was trimmed by 5 bases and the J gene end by 9 bases; junction bases not matched to a gene: 8. Germline V lookup: CDR1 SQVTM, CDR2 ANQGSEA. The CDR3 length is 13 residues. This chain's CDR3 is CSVTGTGTGEQFF. CDR3 nucleotides: TGCAGCGTTACCGGGACAGGGACTGGTGAGCAGTTCTTC.

The CDR3 coding sequence is TGTGCCTGGAAGAGAAAGGCTAGCGGGAAAGATGAGCAGTTCTTC. It translates to CAWKRKASGKDEQFF. The chain has TRBV30 and TRBJ2-1; 9 bases match TRBD2. This CDR3 has 15 amino acids. The V and J ends lost 4 bases and 8 bases, in that order; junction bases with no gene match: 12. Germline CDR1 reads GTSNPN; CDR2 reads SVGIG (reference sequence).

V gene TRBV7-8 combines with J gene TRBJ1-5, with D possibly TRBD1 on 6 matching bases. The CDR3 is 17 residues long. The V and J ends lost 8 bases and 3 bases respectively, with 23 bases between them. Germline V gene sequence: CDR1 SGHVS, CDR2 FQNEAQ. CDR3 sequence: CASSIGGGPSLNQPQHF. Written as DNA, the CDR3 is TGTGCCAGCTCAATAGGCGGGGGGCCCTCCCTCAATCAGCCCCAGCATTTT.

V is TRBV5-1 and J is TRBJ1-3; D is ambiguous. This CDR3 is 15 amino acids long. Trimming took off 0 bases at V and 2 bases at J, with 9 bases between the two ends. Germline CDR1 reads SGHRS; CDR2 reads YFSETQ. The CDR3 here is CASSLAAKAGNTIYF. CDR3 bases: TGCGCCAGCAGCTTGGCCGCGAAAGCTGGAAACACCATATATTTT. The full variable domain, its missing parts supplied by reference TRBV5-1 and TRBJ1-3, is KAGVTQTPRYLIKTRGQQVTLSCSPISGHRSVSWYQQTPGQGLQFLFEYFSETQRNKGNFPGRFSGRQFSNSRSEMNVSTLELGDSALYLCASSLAAKAGNTIYFGEGSWLTVV.

The chain joins TRBV27 to TRBJ2-3, with D possibly being TRBD1 (6 bases). The CDR3 sequence is 14 residues long. Trimming removed 10 bases at V and 2 bases at J, with 16 bases between. CDR1 and CDR2 (germline): MNHEY, SMNVEV (reference sequence). CDR3 in DNA: TGTGCCACCTCACCAGGGACACCCACAGATACGCAGTATTTT. Translating it yields CATSPGTPTDTQYF.

The chain carries TRBV6-5 and TRBJ1-3; D is perhaps TRBD1 (6 bases). This CDR3 is 16 amino acids long. Between the trimmed V and J ends, which lost 0 bases and 0 bases, there was a span of 9 bases. Germline V gene data show CDR1 as MNHEY and CDR2 as SVGAGI. CDR3 in amino acids: CASSYSGASSGNTIYF. The CDR3 nucleotides are TGTGCCAGCAGTTACTCGGGGGCGAGCTCTGGAAACACCATATATTTT.

The V and J genes are TRBV5-3 and TRBJ1-1; D not resolved. TRBV5-3 is an open reading frame whose function is uncertain. The length of the CDR3 is 15 residues. V was pared by 0 bases and J by 1 base, with 10 bases between. CDR3: CARSLEEGKNTEAFF. CDR3 DNA: TGTGCCAGAAGCTTGGAGGAAGGGAAGAACACTGAAGCTTTCTTT.

The genes are TRBV6-5 and TRBJ1-6, with D tentatively TRBD1 (6 bases). This CDR3 has 15 amino acids. V was trimmed by 10 bases and J by 10 bases, leaving 23 bases between them. In germline, CDR1 is MNHEY, CDR2 SVGAGI. The CDR3 coding sequence is TGTGCCATCTCGGCGGACAGCCAGGGTAAATCACCCCTCCACTTT. It codes for CAISADSQGKSPLHF.

The chain links TRBV2 to TRBJ1-6, with TRBD1 matching 7 bases. The CDR3 has 16 amino acids. V dropped 10 bases and J dropped 9; count of bases not matched to a gene: 18. The germline V gene encodes CDR1 SNHLY and CDR2 FYNNEI. In DNA form, the CDR3 reads TGTGCCAAAAACTCGGGGGAAACCTACAGGGGTTCACCCCTCCACTTT. This gives the protein CAKNSGETYRGSPLHF.

The chain is built from TRBV5-1 and TRBJ2-1; D may be TRBD1 (6 bases). This CDR3 is 17 amino acids long. Germline V gives CDR1 SGHRS, CDR2 YFSETQ. V lost 0 bases, J lost 1 base, and 14 bases lay in between. In DNA form, the CDR3 reads TGCGCCAGCAGCTTGGACCTAACAGGGACATCCTACAATGAGCAGTTCTTC. It translates to CASSLDLTGTSYNEQFF.

As for this clone: The sample has other DNA sequences that encode this CDR3 too. The chain combines TRBV28 with TRBJ2-7; tentatively, D is TRBD1 (6 bases). The germline V and J ends were trimmed by 4 bases and 1 base, with 8 bases remaining between them. This CDR3 spans 13 amino acids. CDR1 is MDHEN and CDR2 is SYDVKM in the germline V gene. In nucleotides, the CDR3 is TGTGCCAGCAGTTCGACAGGTTCCTACGAGCAGTACTTC. As protein: CASSSTGSYEQYF.

As concerns this clone: Other DNA variants within this sample encode the same CDR3. This chain joins TRBV15 and TRBJ2-7, with 7 bases that match TRBD1. This CDR3 contains 15 residues. Germline CDR1 and CDR2: LNHNV and YYDKDF (reference sequence). Trimming took 3 bases from V and 0 from J; bases not matched to a gene: 5. CDR3 sequence reads: CATSRLRDSSYEQYF. Here the CDR3 DNA reads TGTGCCACCAGCAGGCTCCGGGACAGCTCCTACGAGCAGTACTTC.

The chain is built from TRBV5-6 and TRBJ1-6; tentative D call: TRBD1 (6 bases). CDR1 SGHDT and CDR2 YYEEEE come from the germline V gene. V lost 0 bases to trimming and J lost 7 bases, with 8 bases between them. The CDR3 sequence is 14 residues long. CDR3 in DNA: TGTGCCAGCAGCTTGGCTACAGGGAATTCACCCCTCCACTTT. Translation gives CASSLATGNSPLHF. Full variable domain (missing parts from reference TRBV5-6 and TRBJ1-6): DAGVTQSPTHLIKTRGQQVTLRCSPKSGHDTVSWYQQALGQGPQFIFQYYEEEERQRGNFPDRFSGHQFPNYSSELNVNALLLGDSALYLCASSLATGNSPLHFGNGTRLTVT.

The genes are TRBV30 and TRBJ1-4, with TRBD1 matching over 7 bases. Germline loops: CDR1 GTSNPN, CDR2 SVGIG (reference sequence). The CDR3 extends over 16 amino acids. V lost 4 bases, J lost 5 bases, and 13 bases stayed unmatched. The CDR3 nucleotides are TGTGCCTGGACGACAGGGAGATTTACGAAAAATGAAAAACTGTTTTTT. Amino acid sequence: CAWTTGRFTKNEKLFF.

The V call is TRBV19, the J call TRBJ1-1, with 9 nucleotides matching TRBD1. V was pared by 9 bases and J by 6 bases, with 8 bases of the junction left unmatched. The CDR3 sequence is 13 residues long. From germline, CDR1 is LNHDA and CDR2 SQIVND (reference sequence). The CDR3 sequence is CASGQGMGSEAFF. The CDR3 DNA follows: TGTGCCAGCGGACAGGGGATGGGATCTGAAGCTTTCTTT. Combining the CDR3 with reference TRBV19 and TRBJ1-1 gives the whole variable domain DGGITQSPKYLFRKEGQNVTLSCEQNLNHDAMYWYRQDPGQGLRLIYYSQIVNDFQKGDIAEGYSVSREKKESFPLTVTSAQKNPTAFYLCASGQGMGSEAFFGQGTRLTVV.

As regards this clone: This likely came from a read error, as a far larger clone is one base away. V usage is TRBV28 and J usage is TRBJ2-3; D is ambiguous. The CDR3 length is 12 residues. The V gene lost 6 bases and the J gene lost 4 bases, with 8 bases spanning the gap. Germline V CDR1 and CDR2: MDHEN, SYDVKM. CDR3 loop: CASSLEADTQYF. The CDR3 DNA sequence: TGTGCCAGCAGCTTAGAGGCAGATACGCAGTATTTT.

This clone appeared a single time. V and J are TRBV29-1 and TRBJ2-1, with 10 bases fitting TRBD2. This CDR3 has 14 residues. V lost 7 bases and J lost 9; bases outside the gene matches: 12. CDR1 is SQVTM and CDR2 is ANQGSEA in the germline V gene. As DNA, the CDR3 is TGCAGCGCTAGCGGGGGACCCCTGAGGAGTGAGCAGTTCTTC. It specifies CSASGGPLRSEQFF.

The rearrangement uses TRBV19 and TRBJ1-2; D unclear. V was pared by 4 bases and J by 2 bases, with 8 bases between. CDR1 LNHDA and CDR2 SQIVND come from the germline V gene (reference sequence). The CDR3 totals 13 residues. The CDR3: CASSNSINYGYTF. The DNA of the CDR3 is TGTGCCAGTAGTAATTCGATAAACTATGGCTACACCTTC.

This chain links TRBV11-2 with TRBJ1-2; no definite D call. CDR3 length equals 13 residues. Deletions cut 1 base from V and 7 bases from J, with 10 bases between. Per the germline V gene, CDR1 is SGHAT and CDR2 is FQNNGV. CDR3: CASSLGAMGGYTF. CDR3 in DNA: TGTGCCAGCAGCTTAGGGGCAATGGGTGGCTACACCTTC. Based on the CDR3 plus reference TRBV11-2 and TRBJ1-2, the full variable domain is EAGVAQSPRYKIIEKRQSVAFWCNPISGHATLYWYQQILGQGPKLLIQFQNNGVVDDSQLPKDRFSAERLKGVDSTLKIQPAKLEDSAVYLCASSLGAMGGYTFGSGTRLTVV.

V and J are TRBV4-3 and TRBJ2-3, with no clear D. Trimming stripped 4 bases from V and 2 bases from J, with 7 bases between. CDR3 length equals 13 residues. Germline values: CDR1 LGHNA, CDR2 YSLEER. Here the CDR3 DNA reads TGCGCCAGCAGCCTTTGGCCCACAGATACGCAGTATTTT. Its protein is CASSLWPTDTQYF.

This clone is a singleton in its sample. The V call is TRBV6-5, the J call TRBJ2-1; D not resolved. CDR3 length: 13 residues. CDR1 is MNHEY and CDR2 is SVGAGI in the germline V gene. V was pared by 4 bases and J by 6 bases, with 10 bases between. CDR3 sequence: CASSFSRTNEQFF. The CDR3 coding sequence is TGTGCCAGCAGTTTTTCCCGGACCAATGAGCAGTTCTTC.

The V and J genes are TRBV6-5 and TRBJ1-1; possible D gene TRBD1, 6 bases. Per germline, CDR1 MNHEY and CDR2 SVGAGI. This CDR3 contains 13 residues. The V end was cut by 2 bases, the J end by 5 bases, with 9 bases between. For the CDR3, the DNA is TGTGCCAGCAGTTACGCAGGGGAGACTGAAGCTTTCTTT. Protein product: CASSYAGETEAFF.

The rearrangement uses TRBV11-2 and TRBJ2-7, with TRBD1 identical over 9 bases. The CDR3 runs 11 residues. Germline V gene data show CDR1 as SGHAT and CDR2 as FQNNGV. CDR3: CASSSAGTGMV. DNA of the CDR3: TGTGCCAGCAGCTCAGCCGGGACAGGGATGGTC.

The chain has TRBV7-9 and TRBJ2-7; TRBD2 aligns across 10 bases. Looked up from germline, CDR1 is SEHNR and CDR2 is FQNEAQ (reference sequence). The CDR3 has 13 amino acids. V was pared by 0 bases and J by 10 bases, with 3 bases of the junction left unmatched. CDR3 sequence: CASSLATSGDQYF. CDR3 bases: TGTGCCAGCAGCTTAGCAACTAGCGGGGATCAGTACTTC.

The chain carries TRBV18 and TRBJ1-6; D is unresolved. Germline V gene lookup returns CDR1 KGHSH and CDR2 LQKENI. This CDR3 has 15 residues. With 3 bases removed from V and 8 bases from J, the gap between germline ends came to 14 bases. The DNA for the CDR3 is TGTGCCAGCTCACCTGGGCGGCAGACGTATTCACCCCTCCACTTT. Encoded protein: CASSPGRQTYSPLHF.

The chain employs TRBV6-4 and TRBJ2-2; D ambiguous. With 4 bases removed from V and 6 bases from J, the gap between germline ends came to 9 bases. There are 13 residues in the CDR3. Per germline, CDR1 MRHNA and CDR2 SNTAGT. The DNA of the CDR3 is TGTGCCAGCAGTGCCCCAGGTTCCGGGGAGCTGTTTTTT. The encoded protein is CASSAPGSGELFF.

This clone was observed once. The chain is built from TRBV2 and TRBJ1-1, with a possible D match to TRBD1 (6 bases). The germline V gene has CDR1 SNHLY and CDR2 FYNNEI. The V and J ends lost 8 bases and 3 bases respectively, with 10 bases between them. The CDR3 totals 12 residues. The CDR3 DNA is TGTGCCAGCGGGGGGGCATACACTGAAGCTTTCTTT. It specifies CASGGAYTEAFF.

This rearrangement joins TRBV6-1 to TRBJ2-7, with D possibly called TRBD1 or TRBD2 (6 bases each). The germline CDR1 and CDR2 sequences are MNHNS and SASEGT. Trimming took 7 bases from V and 7 from J, leaving 20 bases between them. CDR3 size: 14 residues. For the CDR3, the DNA is TGTGCCAGCACTACAAGCTGGGGGGCCTGGGAGCAGTACTTC. This encodes CASTTSWGAWEQYF.